This TCR beta chain derives from a study of shared clonotypes between healthy human individuals. Study findings and constraints: When compared with the clonotypes that were shared by all four sorted-subset donors, the non-shared clonotypes turned out to have lower generation probabilities. Limited genetic and exposure-history diversity came from having few donors.

This clone was seen a single time. Its antigen is not identified. Trimming removed 1 base at V and 0 bases at J, with 8 bases between. Looked up from germline, CDR1 is SGDLS and CDR2 is YYNGEE. This CDR3 has 15 amino acids. The protocol was immunoSEQ multiplex PCR, while the TCRdb copy is restricted to in-frame clones and leaves out a portion. Found here are about a million clones, roughly 80% of them singletons; the top ten hold roughly 1.4%. This chain connects TRBV9 to TRBJ2-1, with D uncertain. The sequenced material came from memory CD4+ T cells sorted from blood. Indicated subset: CD45RA-negative fraction. This TCR derives from a man younger than 35 in good health. This CDR3 is CASSVMANSYNEQFF. Here the CDR3 DNA reads TGTGCCAGCAGCGTAATGGCCAACTCCTACAATGAGCAGTTCTTC.